This T cell receptor (beta chain) appears in the sequencing data of a study of T cells expressing NK-cell markers. About the study: There were seven HCMV-seropositive donors and one seronegative donor among the eight sequenced.

The CDR3 contains 17 residues. Germline CDR1 reads LGHNA; CDR2 reads YSLEER. TCRdb re-called the 5' RACE reads; every CDR3 protein appears as one record, without DNA. This sample's table reports hundreds of thousands of distinct CDR3 sequences. J is TRBJ2-7 and V is TRBV4-3; checking the TCRdb D call of TRBD2 is not possible without DNA. This TCR derives from a woman aged 18 to 75 in good health. The sample was blood T cells: a sorted CD56 or NKG2C T cell subset, CD4+ or CD8+ T cells, or bulk PBMC T cells (not recorded which). This CDR3 is CASSQQSGTSGSYEQYF.